This T cell receptor (beta chain) was identified in a study of control samples from healthy donors and cancer patients. The assay was immunoSEQ multiplex PCR, and TCRdb's table has in-frame clones only and misses some. The sample has tens of thousands of clones, about 88% seen once; the top ten hold approximately 15%. This CDR3 contains 19 residues. CDR1 GTSNPN and CDR2 SVGIG come from the germline V gene (reference sequence). This receptor was obtained from an older woman in good health. The genes are TRBV30 and TRBJ1-2; TRBD1 might be the D (6 bases). Sample: blood. The CDR3 protein is CARSHQTGTPSGANYGYTF. In DNA form, the CDR3 reads TGTGCTCGGTCTCATCAAACCGGGACACCATCAGGGGCTAACTATGGCTACACCTTC.